This T cell receptor beta chain was sequenced for a study of Ad26.COV2.S vaccination and SARS-CoV-2 variants. V was pared by 2 bases and J by 7 bases, with 10 bases of the junction left unmatched. This CDR3 region has 14 residues. Germline values: CDR1 GTSNPN, CDR2 SVGIG (reference sequence). Assay: immunoSEQ multiplex PCR; the TCRdb copy retains only in-frame clones and omits some. The data hold roughly 680,000 clones, with 70% to 90% observed a single time. Treatment indicated: 15 to 20 received Ad26.COV2.S at low or high dose, single or two shots; 5 received placebo; per-sample allocation not given. Samples came from day 63 after the first vaccine or placebo injection. This adult donor, from Boston, was 18-55 years old.

The sequence came from a person aged 18-60 years who received the Ad26.COV2.S COVID-19 vaccine or a placebo. The chain carries TRBV30 and TRBJ2-7, with 8 bases identical to TRBD2. The sample here was peripheral blood, taken in a trial of Ad26.COV2.S vaccine versus placebo. The CDR3 DNA reads TGTGCCTGGAGTCCCGGGAGGGAAACAGGTGAGCAGTACTTC. This sequence encodes CAWSPGRETGEQYF.